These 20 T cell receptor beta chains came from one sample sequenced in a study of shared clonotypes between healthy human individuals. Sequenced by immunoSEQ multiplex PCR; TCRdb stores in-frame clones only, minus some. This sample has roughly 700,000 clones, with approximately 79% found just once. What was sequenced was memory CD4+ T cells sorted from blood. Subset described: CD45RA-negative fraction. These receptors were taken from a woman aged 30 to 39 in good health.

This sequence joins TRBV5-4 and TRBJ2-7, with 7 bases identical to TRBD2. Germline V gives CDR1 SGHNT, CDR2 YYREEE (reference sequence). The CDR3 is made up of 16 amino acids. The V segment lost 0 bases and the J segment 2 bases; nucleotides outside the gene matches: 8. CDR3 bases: TGTGCCAGCAGCTTGGCCCTAGCGGAATCCGCCTACGAGCAGTACTTC. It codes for CASSLALAESAYEQYF.

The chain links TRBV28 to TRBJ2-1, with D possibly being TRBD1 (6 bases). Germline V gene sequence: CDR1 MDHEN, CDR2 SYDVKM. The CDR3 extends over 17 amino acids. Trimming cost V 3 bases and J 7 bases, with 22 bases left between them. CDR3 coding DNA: TGTGCCAGCAGTTTCTACGACAGGCCCCGTAGAGTGAATGAGCAGTTCTTC. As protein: CASSFYDRPRRVNEQFF. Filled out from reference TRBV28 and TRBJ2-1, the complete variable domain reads DVKVTQSSRYLVKRTGEKVFLECVQDMDHENMFWYRQDPGLGLRLIYFSYDVKMKEKGDIPEGYSVSREKKERFSLILESASTNQTSMYLCASSFYDRPRRVNEQFFGPGTRLTVL.

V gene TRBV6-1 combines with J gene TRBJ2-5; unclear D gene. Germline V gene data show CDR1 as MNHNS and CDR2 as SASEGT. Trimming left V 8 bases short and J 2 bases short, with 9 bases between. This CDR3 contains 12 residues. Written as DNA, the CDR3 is TGTGCCAGCGCAACCTCTCAAGAGACCCAGTACTTC. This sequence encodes CASATSQETQYF.

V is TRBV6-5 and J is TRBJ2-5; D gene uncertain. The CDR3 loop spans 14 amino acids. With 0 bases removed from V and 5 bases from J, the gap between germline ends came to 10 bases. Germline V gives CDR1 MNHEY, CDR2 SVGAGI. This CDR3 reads CASSYSTGVETQYF. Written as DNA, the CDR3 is TGTGCCAGCAGTTACTCGACCGGCGTTGAGACCCAGTACTTC.

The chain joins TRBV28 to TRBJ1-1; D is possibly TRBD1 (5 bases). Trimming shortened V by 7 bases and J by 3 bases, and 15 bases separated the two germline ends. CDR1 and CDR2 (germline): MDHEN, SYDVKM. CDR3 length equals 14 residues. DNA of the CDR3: TGTGCCAGCAAACTCCATGGGGGATACACTGAAGCTTTCTTT. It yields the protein CASKLHGGYTEAFF.

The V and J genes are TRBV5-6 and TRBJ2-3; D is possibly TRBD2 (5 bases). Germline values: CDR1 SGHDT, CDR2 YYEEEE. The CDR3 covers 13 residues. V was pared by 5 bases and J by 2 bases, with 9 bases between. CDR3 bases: TGTGCCAGCAGAACACTAGACACAGATACGCAGTATTTT. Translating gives CASRTLDTDTQYF.

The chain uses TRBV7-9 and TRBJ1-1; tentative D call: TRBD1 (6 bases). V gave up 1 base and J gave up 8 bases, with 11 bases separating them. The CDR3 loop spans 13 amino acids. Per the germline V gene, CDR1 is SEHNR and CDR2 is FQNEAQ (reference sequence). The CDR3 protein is CASSLGGGAEAFF. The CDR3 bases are TGTGCCAGCAGCTTAGGCGGGGGGGCGGAAGCTTTCTTT.

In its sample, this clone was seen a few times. CDR3 sequence: CASSPSPGSGPYEQYF. The CDR3, as DNA: TGCGCCAGCAGCCCCTCGCCTGGTAGCGGACCCTACGAGCAGTACTTC. The chain couples TRBV5-1 to TRBJ2-7; a weak D match, TRBD2 (6 bases). The CDR3 runs to 16 residues. V was trimmed by 4 bases and J by 2 bases, leaving 19 bases between them. Per the germline V gene, CDR1 is SGHRS and CDR2 is YFSETQ.

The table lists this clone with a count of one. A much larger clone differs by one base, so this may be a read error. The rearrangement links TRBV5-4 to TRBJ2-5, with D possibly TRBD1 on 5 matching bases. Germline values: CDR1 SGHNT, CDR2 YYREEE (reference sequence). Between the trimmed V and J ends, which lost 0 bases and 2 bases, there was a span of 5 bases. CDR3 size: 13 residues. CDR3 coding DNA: TGTGCCAGCAGCTTGGGACAGCAAGAGACCCAGTACTTC. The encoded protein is CASSLGQQETQYF. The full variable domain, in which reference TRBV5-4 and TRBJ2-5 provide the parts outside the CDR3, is ETGVTQSPTHLIKTRGQQVTLRCSSQSGHNTVSWYQQALGQGPQFIFQYYREEENGRGNFPPRFSGLQFPNYSSELNVNALELDDSALYLCASSLGQQETQYFGPGTRLLVL.

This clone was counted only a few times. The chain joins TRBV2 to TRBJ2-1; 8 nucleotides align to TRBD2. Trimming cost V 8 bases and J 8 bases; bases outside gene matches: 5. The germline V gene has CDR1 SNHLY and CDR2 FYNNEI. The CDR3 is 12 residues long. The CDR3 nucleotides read TGTGCCAGCCATCGGCGGGAGGATGAGCAGTTCTTC. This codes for CASHRREDEQFF.

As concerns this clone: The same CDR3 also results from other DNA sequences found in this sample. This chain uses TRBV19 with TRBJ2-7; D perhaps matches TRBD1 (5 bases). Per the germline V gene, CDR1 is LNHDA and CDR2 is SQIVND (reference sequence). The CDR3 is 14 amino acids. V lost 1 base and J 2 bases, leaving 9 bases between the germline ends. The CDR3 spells CASSIGQGAYEQYF. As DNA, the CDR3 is TGTGCCAGTAGTATAGGCCAGGGCGCCTACGAGCAGTACTTC.

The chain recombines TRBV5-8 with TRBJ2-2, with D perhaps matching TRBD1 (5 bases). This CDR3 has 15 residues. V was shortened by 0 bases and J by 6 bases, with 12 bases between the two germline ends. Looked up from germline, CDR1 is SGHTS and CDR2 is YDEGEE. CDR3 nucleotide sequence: TGTGCCAGCAGCTTGGCCGGGCAGGGCTCCGGGGAGCTGTTTTTT. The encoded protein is CASSLAGQGSGELFF.

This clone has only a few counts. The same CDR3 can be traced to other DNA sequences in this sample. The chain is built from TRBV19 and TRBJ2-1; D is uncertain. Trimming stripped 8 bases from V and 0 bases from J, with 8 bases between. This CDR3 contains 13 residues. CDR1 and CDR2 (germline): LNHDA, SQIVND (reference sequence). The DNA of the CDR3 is TGTGCCAGTGGCCCGAGCTCCTACAATGAGCAGTTCTTC. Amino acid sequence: CASGPSSYNEQFF.

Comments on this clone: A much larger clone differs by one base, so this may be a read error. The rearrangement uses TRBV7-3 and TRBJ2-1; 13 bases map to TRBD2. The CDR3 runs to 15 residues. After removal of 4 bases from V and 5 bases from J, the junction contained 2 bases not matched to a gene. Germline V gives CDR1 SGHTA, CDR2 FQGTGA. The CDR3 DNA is TGTGCCAGCAGCTCCGGGACTAGCGGGAACAATGAGCAGTTCTTC. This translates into CASSSGTSGNNEQFF.

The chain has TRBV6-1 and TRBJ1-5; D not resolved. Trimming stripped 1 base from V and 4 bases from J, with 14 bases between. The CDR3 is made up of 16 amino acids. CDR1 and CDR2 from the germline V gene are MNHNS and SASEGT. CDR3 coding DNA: TGTGCCAGCAGTGAAGTAAAGGTTCTGCCTAATCAGCCCCAGCATTTT. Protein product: CASSEVKVLPNQPQHF.

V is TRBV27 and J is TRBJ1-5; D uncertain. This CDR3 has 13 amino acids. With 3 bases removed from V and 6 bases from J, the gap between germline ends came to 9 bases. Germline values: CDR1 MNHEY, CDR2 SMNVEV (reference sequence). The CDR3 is CASSLLSGQPQHF. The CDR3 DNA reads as TGTGCCAGCAGTTTGCTTAGTGGTCAGCCCCAGCATTTT.

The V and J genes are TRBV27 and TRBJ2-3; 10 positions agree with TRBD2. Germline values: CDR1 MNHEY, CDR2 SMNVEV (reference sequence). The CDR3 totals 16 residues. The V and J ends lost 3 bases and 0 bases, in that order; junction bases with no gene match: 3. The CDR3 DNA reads TGTGCCAGCAGTTTCCGTAGCGGGAGGAGCACAGATACGCAGTATTTT. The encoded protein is CASSFRSGRSTDTQYF.

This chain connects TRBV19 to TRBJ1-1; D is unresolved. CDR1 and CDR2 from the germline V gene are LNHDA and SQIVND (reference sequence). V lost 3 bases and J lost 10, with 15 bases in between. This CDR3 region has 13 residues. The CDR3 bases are TGTGCCAGTAGTATCTCGGGTACCTTACGAGCTTTCTTT. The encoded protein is CASSISGTLRAFF. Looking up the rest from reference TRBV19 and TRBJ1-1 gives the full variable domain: DGGITQSPKYLFRKEGQNVTLSCEQNLNHDAMYWYRQDPGQGLRLIYYSQIVNDFQKGDIAEGYSVSREKKESFPLTVTSAQKNPTAFYLCASSISGTLRAFFGQGTRLTVV.

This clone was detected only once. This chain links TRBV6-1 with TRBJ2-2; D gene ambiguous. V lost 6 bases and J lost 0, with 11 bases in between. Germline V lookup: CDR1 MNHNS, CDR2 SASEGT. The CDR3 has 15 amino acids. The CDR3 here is CASSHQAANTGELFF. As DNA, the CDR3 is TGTGCCAGCAGCCACCAGGCGGCGAACACCGGGGAGCTGTTTTTT.

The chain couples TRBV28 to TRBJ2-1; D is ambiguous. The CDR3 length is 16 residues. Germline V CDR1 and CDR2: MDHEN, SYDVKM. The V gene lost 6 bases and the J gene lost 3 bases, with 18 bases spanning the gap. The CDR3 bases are TGTGCCAGCAGGGGCAGGCCCATACTGGGCTACAATGAGCAGTTCTTC. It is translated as CASRGRPILGYNEQFF.